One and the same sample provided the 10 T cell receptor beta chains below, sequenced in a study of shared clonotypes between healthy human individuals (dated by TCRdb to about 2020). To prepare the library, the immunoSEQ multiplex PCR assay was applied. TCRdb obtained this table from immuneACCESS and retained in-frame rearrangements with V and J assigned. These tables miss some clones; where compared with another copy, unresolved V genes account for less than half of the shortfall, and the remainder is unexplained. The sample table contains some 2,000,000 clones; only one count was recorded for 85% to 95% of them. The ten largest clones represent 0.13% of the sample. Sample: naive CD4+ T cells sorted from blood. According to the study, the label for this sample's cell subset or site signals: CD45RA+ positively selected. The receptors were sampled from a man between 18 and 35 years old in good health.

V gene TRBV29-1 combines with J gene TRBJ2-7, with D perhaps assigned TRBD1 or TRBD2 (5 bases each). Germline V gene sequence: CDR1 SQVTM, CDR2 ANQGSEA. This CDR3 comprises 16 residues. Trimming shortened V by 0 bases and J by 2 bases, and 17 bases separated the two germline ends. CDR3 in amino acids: CSVEDHAGRVTYEQYF. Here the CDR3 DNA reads TGCAGCGTTGAAGATCATGCGGGCAGGGTAACCTACGAGCAGTACTTC.

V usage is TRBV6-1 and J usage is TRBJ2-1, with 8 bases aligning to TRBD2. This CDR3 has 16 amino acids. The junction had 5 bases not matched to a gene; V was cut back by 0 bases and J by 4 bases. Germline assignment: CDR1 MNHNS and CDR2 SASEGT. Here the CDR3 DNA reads TGTGCCAGCAGTGAAGCCCTAGCGGGCACATACAATGAGCAGTTCTTC. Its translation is CASSEALAGTYNEQFF.

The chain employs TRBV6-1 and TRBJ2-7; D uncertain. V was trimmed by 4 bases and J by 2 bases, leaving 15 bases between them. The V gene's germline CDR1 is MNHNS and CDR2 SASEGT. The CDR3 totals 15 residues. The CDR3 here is CASSAAHSAAYEQYF. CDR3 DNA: TGTGCCAGCAGTGCTGCGCATTCTGCCGCCTACGAGCAGTACTTC.

The CDR3 loop is CAISEATQGGEQYF. DNA for the CDR3: TGTGCCATCAGTGAGGCAACACAGGGAGGCGAGCAGTACTTC. The V call is TRBV10-3, the J call TRBJ2-7; D possibly matches TRBD1 or TRBD2 (6 bases each). The CDR3 covers 14 residues. Germline V gives CDR1 ENHRY, CDR2 SYGVKD. V lost 2 bases, J lost 6 bases, and 14 bases lay in between.

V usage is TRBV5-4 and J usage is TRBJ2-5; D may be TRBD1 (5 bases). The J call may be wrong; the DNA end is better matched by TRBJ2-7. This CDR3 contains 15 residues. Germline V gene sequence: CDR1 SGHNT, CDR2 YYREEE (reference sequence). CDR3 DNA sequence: TGTGCCAGCAGCTTGGGGGGCCCAGGGCCCTACGAGCAGTACTTC. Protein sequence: CASSLGGPGPYEQYF.

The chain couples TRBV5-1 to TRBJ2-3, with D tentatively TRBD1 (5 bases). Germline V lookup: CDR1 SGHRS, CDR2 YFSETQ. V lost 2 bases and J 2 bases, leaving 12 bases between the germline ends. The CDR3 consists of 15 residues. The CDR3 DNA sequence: TGCGCCAGCAGCTTCTTAAGGGGTGACACAGATACGCAGTATTTT. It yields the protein CASSFLRGDTDTQYF.

For the CDR3, the DNA is TGTGCCAGCAGCGAAGCGGGGGGGCCTCCTACGCAGTATTTT. This encodes CASSEAGGPPTQYF. The rearrangement links TRBV9 to TRBJ2-3; 10 positions match TRBD2. Trimming cost V 3 bases and J 8 bases; bases outside gene matches: 6. The CDR3 loop spans 14 amino acids. Germline V CDR1 and CDR2: SGDLS, YYNGEE.

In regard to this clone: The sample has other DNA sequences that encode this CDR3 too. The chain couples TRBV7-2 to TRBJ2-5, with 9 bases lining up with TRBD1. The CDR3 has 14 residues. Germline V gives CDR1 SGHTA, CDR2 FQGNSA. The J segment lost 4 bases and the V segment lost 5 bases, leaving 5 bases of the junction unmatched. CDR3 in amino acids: CASSLDRGRETQYF. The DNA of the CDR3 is TGTGCCAGCAGCCTGGACAGGGGTAGAGAGACCCAGTACTTC.

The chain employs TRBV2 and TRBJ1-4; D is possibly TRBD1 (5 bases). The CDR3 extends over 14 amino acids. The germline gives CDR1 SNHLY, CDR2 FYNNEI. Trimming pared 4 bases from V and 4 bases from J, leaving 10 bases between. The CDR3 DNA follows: TGTGCCAGCAGTGGGGACGGGTTTAATGAAAAACTGTTTTTT. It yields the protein CASSGDGFNEKLFF.

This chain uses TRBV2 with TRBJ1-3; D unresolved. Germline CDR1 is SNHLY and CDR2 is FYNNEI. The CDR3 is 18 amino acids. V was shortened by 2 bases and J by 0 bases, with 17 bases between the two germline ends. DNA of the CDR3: TGTGCCAGCAGTGAAAACTTAATCGATAAATACTCTGGAAACACCATATATTTT. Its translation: CASSENLIDKYSGNTIYF.